This TCR beta chain was recovered during a study of T cell responses to AZD1222 COVID-19 vaccine. Points from the study as a whole: Clonal diversity was possibly underestimated; the donors were predominantly white British and more often female. Scientists sampled the repertoires only once the peak T cell response had passed. Receipt of two AZD1222 doses was followed by a rise in Spike-specific TCR breadth and depth.

This CDR3 contains 14 residues. Per germline, CDR1 SGDLS and CDR2 YYNGEE. V gave up 4 bases and J gave up 3 bases, with 13 bases separating them. Assay used: immunoSEQ multiplex PCR; TCRdb lists only in-frame clones, some missing. The sample has about 150,000 clones, 70% to 90% seen once. Note on this clone: The antigen is unknown.

The receptor was isolated from an adult in good health. The chain joins TRBV9 to TRBJ1-1; maybe TRBD1 (5 bases). The sequences come from peripheral blood, collected on day 0 of MenACWY control vaccination. The CDR3 spells CASSPTQGYTEAFF. CDR3 nucleotide sequence: TGTGCCAGCAGCCCCACCCAGGGCTACACTGAAGCTTTCTTT.